The clone carrying this TCR beta chain showed up just a few times. Germline V gene data show CDR1 as DFQATT and CDR2 as SNEGSKA (reference sequence). Trimming removed 4 bases at V and 5 bases at J, with 18 bases between. The CDR3 runs to 14 residues. These data originate in a study of T cells in Graves' hyperthyroidism and ophthalmopathy. RNA transcripts served as the template for amplifying TCR beta CDR3 regions. TCR CDR3 regions were first amplified by RT-PCR with HTBI primers. TCRdb independently ran MiXCR on the multiplex PCR reads; one entry per CDR3 protein. The sample carries nearly 750,000 distinct CDR3 sequences, approximately 40% recorded once.

This clonotype originated in a middle-aged woman with Graves' hyperthyroidism. Sequenced material: blood. V is TRBV20-1 and J is TRBJ2-7, with a tentative D call TRBD2 (5 bases). CDR3 sequence (DNA): TGCAGTGCTATAGACTTGAGTGGGAGCGACGAGCAGTACTTC. Its protein is CSAIDLSGSDEQYF.